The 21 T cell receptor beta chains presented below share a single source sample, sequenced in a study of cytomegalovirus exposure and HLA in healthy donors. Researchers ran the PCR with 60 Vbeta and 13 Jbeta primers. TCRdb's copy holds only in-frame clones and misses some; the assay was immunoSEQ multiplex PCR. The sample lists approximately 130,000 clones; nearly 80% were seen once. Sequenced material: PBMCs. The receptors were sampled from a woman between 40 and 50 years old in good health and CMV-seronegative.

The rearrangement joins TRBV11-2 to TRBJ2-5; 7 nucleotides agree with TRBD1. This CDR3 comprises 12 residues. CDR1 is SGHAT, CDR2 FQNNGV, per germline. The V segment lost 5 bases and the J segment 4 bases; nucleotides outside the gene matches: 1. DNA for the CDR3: TGTGCCAGCAGCCGGGACAGAGAGACCCAGTACTTC. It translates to CASSRDRETQYF.

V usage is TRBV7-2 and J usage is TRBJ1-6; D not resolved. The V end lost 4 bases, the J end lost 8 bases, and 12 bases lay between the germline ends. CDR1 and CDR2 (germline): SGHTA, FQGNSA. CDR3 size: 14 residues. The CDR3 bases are TGTGCCAGCAGCTCCCGGTTCCGAGATTCACCCCTCCACTTT. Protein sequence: CASSSRFRDSPLHF.

CDR3 DNA sequence: TGTGCCAGCAGTCCCGCAGGGTACGGTCAGCCCCAGCATTTT. This gives the protein CASSPAGYGQPQHF. This chain joins TRBV28 and TRBJ1-5; the D gene is possibly TRBD1 (5 bases). The V and J ends lost 5 bases and 6 bases respectively, with 14 bases between them. From germline, CDR1 is MDHEN and CDR2 SYDVKM. This CDR3 contains 14 residues. The whole variable domain, remainder taken from reference TRBV28 and TRBJ1-5, is DVKVTQSSRYLVKRTGEKVFLECVQDMDHENMFWYRQDPGLGLRLIYFSYDVKMKEKGDIPEGYSVSREKKERFSLILESASTNQTSMYLCASSPAGYGQPQHFGDGTRLSIL.

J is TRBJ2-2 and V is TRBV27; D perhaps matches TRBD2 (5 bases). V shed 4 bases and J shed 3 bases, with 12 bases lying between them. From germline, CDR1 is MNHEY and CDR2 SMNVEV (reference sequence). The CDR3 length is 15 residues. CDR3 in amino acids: CASSSYLRDTGELFF. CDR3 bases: TGTGCCAGCAGTTCTTACTTGCGGGACACCGGGGAGCTGTTTTTT.

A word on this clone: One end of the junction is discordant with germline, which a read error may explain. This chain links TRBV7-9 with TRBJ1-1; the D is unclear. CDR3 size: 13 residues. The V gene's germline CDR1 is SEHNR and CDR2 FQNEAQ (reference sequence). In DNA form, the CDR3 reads TGTTCCAGCAGCCCACCTAGTGACACTGAAGCTTTCTTT. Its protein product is CSSSPPSDTEAFF. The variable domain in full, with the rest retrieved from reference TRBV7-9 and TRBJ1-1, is DTGVSQNPRHKITKRGQNVTFRCDPISEHNRLYWYRQTLGQGPEFLTYFQNEAQLEKSRLLSDRFSAERPKGSFSTLEIQRTEQGDSAMYLCSSSPPSDTEAFFGQGTRLTVV.

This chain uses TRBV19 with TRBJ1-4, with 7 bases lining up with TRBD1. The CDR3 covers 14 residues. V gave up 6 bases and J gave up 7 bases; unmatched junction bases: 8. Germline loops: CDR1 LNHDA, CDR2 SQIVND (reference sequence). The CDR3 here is CASSPGQAGEKLFF. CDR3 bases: TGTGCCAGTAGCCCAGGACAGGCGGGTGAAAAACTGTTTTTT.

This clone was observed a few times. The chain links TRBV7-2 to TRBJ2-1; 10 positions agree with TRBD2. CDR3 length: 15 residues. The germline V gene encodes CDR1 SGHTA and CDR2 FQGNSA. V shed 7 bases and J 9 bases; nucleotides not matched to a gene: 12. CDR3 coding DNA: TGTGCCAGCATACGCCGGGGCAGCGGGAGGGTTGAGCAGTTCTTC. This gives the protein CASIRRGSGRVEQFF.

In DNA, the CDR3 is TGTGCCAGTACCAAAAGGGGTTTGGGAGGGTTCACAGATACGCAGTATTTT. Amino acid sequence: CASTKRGLGGFTDTQYF. The gene calls are TRBV19 and TRBJ2-3; 7 bases fit TRBD2. With 7 bases clipped from V and 2 bases from J, the junction kept 15 bases outside the gene matches. This CDR3 spans 17 amino acids. The V gene's germline CDR1 is LNHDA and CDR2 SQIVND (reference sequence).

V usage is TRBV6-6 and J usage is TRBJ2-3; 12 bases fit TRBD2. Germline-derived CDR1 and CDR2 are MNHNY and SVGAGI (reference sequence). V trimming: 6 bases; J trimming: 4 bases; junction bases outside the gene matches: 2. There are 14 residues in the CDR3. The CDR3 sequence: CASRRLAGADTQYF. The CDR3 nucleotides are TGTGCCAGCAGAAGACTAGCGGGAGCAGATACGCAGTATTTT.

The CDR3 bases are TGTGCCAGCAGTTTGCAGGGACTAGTCTACGAGCAGTACTTC. As protein: CASSLQGLVYEQYF. The chain joins TRBV28 to TRBJ2-7, with 8 bases aligning to TRBD2. Trimming removed 3 bases from V and 3 bases from J; junction bases left unmatched: 4. Per germline, CDR1 MDHEN and CDR2 SYDVKM. The CDR3 covers 14 residues.

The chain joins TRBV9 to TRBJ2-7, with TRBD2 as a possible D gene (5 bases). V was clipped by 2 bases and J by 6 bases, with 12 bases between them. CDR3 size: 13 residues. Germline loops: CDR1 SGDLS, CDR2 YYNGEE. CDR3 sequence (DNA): TGTGCCAGCAGCGTCTCCAGCGGCGGCGAGCAGTACTTC. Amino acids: CASSVSSGGEQYF.

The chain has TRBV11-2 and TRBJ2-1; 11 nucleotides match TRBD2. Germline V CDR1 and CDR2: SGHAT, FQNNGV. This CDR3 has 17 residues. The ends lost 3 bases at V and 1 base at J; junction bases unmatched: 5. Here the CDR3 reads CASSFLAGGISYNEQFF. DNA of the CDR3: TGTGCCAGCAGCTTCCTAGCGGGGGGAATATCCTACAATGAGCAGTTCTTC.

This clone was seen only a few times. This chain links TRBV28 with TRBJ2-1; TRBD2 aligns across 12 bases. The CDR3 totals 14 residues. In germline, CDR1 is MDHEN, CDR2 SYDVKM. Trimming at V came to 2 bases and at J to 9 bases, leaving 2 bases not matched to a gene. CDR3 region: CASSLRTSGTEQFF. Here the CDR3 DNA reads TGTGCCAGCAGTTTAAGGACTAGCGGGACTGAGCAGTTCTTC.

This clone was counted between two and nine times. The CDR3 DNA sequence: TGCGCCAGCAGCGTGACAGTAGCCGCAAACTATGGCTACACCTTC. Protein: CASSVTVAANYGYTF. The chain links TRBV5-1 to TRBJ1-2; the D gene is possibly TRBD1 (5 bases). V was shortened by 4 bases and J by 2 bases, with 15 bases between the two germline ends. Germline loops: CDR1 SGHRS, CDR2 YFSETQ. The CDR3 covers 15 residues.

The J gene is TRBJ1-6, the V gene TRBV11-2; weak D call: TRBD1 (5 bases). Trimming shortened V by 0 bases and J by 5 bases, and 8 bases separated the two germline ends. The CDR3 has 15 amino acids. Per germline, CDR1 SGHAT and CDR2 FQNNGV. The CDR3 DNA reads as TGTGCCAGCAGCTTAGAACCAGGGAATAATTCACCCCTCCACTTT. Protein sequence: CASSLEPGNNSPLHF.

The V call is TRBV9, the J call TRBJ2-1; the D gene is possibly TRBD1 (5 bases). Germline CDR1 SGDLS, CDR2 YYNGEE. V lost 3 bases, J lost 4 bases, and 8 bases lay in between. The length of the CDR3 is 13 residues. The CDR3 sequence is CASSASGYNEQFF. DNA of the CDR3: TGTGCCAGCAGCGCATCAGGGTACAATGAGCAGTTCTTC.

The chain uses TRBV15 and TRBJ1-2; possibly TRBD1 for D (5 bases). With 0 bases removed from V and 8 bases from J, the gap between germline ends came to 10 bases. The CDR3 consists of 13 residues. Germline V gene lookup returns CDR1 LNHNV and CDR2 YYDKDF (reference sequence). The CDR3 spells CATSRDMGRGYTF. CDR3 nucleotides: TGTGCCACCAGCAGAGATATGGGGCGCGGCTACACCTTC.

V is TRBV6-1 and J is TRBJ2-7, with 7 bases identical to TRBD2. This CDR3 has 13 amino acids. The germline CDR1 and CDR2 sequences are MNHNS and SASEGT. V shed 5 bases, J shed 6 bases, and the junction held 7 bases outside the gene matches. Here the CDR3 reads CASSFTPGGEQYF. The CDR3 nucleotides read TGTGCCAGCAGTTTTACACCGGGGGGCGAGCAGTACTTC.

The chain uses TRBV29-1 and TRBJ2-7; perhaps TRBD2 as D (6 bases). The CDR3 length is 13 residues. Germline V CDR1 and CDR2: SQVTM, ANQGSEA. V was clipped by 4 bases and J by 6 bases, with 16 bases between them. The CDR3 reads CSVAGRGGSEQYF. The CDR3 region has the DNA TGCAGCGTTGCCGGTCGGGGAGGAAGCGAGCAGTACTTC.

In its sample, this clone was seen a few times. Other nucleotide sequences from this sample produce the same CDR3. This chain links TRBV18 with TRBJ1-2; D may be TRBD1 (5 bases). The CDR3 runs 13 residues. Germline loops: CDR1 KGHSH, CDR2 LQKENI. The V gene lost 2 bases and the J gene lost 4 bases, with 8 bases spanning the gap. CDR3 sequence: CASSPDSLYGYTF. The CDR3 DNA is TGTGCCAGCTCACCAGACAGCCTCTATGGCTACACCTTC.

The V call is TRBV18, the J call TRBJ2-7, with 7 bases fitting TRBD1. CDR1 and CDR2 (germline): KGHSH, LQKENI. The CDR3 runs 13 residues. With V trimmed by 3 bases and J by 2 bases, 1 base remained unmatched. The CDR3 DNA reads TGTGCCAGCTCACCCGGGACAGCCTACGAGCAGTACTTC. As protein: CASSPGTAYEQYF.